The sequence of this T cell receptor (beta chain) was determined in a study of neurological immune-mediated disorders. Note on this clonotype: The antigen is unknown.

With 8 bases clipped from V and 7 bases from J, the junction kept 5 bases outside the gene matches. The CDR3 spans 14 residues. The cDNA was generated through 5'RACE incorporating 10-nucleotide random UMIs. Over 170 million TCR-beta sequences from 15-18 subjects were obtained in each sequencing run. TCRdb independently ran MiXCR on the 5' RACE reads; one entry per CDR3 protein. The sample yields 45,000 to 50,000 distinct CDR3 sequences, just under 4.5% seen once. Notes on the study in general: With the multiple sclerosis repertoire cluster, none of the clinical or MRI features showed an association. The study found the most TCR clonal expansion in HTLV-1-associated myelopathy and the least in multiple sclerosis, below healthy controls.

The sequenced sample consisted of PBMCs. This sequence was found in a woman aged 60-75 years with multiple sclerosis. The chain employs TRBV12-3 or TRBV12-4 and TRBJ2-1; 13 nucleotides line up with TRBD2. The CDR3 spells CASVGGLAGNEQFF. In nucleotides, the CDR3 is TGTGCCAGCGTTGGGGGACTAGCGGGAAATGAGCAGTTCTTC.